This TCR beta chain was captured by sequencing in a study of T cell responses to AZD1222 COVID-19 vaccine. Findings and caveats of the study: Spike-specific TCR breadth and depth rose after two AZD1222 doses. Repertoires were obtained only post-peak T cell response.

Looked up from germline, CDR1 is MDHEN and CDR2 is SYDVKM. V was clipped by 8 bases and J by 6 bases, with 11 bases between them. This CDR3 spans 12 amino acids. Here immunoSEQ multiplex PCR was the method, and the copy in TCRdb shows in-frame clones only, minus some. Counted here are around 140,000 clones, 75% to 90% occurring once; the ten biggest clones make up around 8%. About this clone itself: The target antigen is unknown.

The V call is TRBV28, the J call TRBJ2-1; no clear D. This TCR was sampled from an adult in good health. The sample was peripheral blood, taken on day 0 of AZD1222 vaccination. The CDR3 region is CASAGFRNEQFF. For the CDR3, the DNA is TGTGCCAGCGCCGGGTTCCGCAATGAGCAGTTCTTC.